The 18 T cell receptor beta chains below were found in one sample sequenced in a study of patients and donors after allogeneic stem cell transplantation. Using its own MiXCR run on the RT-PCR reads, TCRdb lists one record per CDR3 protein. The table has fewer than 250,000 distinct CDR3 sequences, 11% to 15% seen once. Material for sequencing was blood, either unsorted or a sorted T cell fraction (not recorded which). The receptors here all came from a human donor who was either an allogeneic HSCT recipient or a stem cell or donor lymphocyte infusion donor (not recorded which). It is not recorded whose cells these are; they may come from a transplant donor.

This clonotype has a count of ten or more. V gene TRBV7-3 combines with J gene TRBJ2-5, with D perhaps matching TRBD2 (5 bases). Germline CDR1 is SGHTA and CDR2 is FQGTGA. The ends were cut back, 1 base at V and 3 bases at J, with 6 bases in the middle. The CDR3 is 13 residues long. The CDR3 reads CASSLREKETQYF. The CDR3 DNA reads TGTGCCAGCAGCTTAAGGGAGAAAGAGACCCAGTACTTC.

The rearrangement uses TRBV6-1 and TRBJ2-2; D possibly corresponds to TRBD2 (6 bases). V lost 3 bases, J lost 0 bases, and 11 bases lay in between. Germline loops: CDR1 MNHNS, CDR2 SASEGT. The CDR3 extends over 16 amino acids. CDR3 residues: CASSDLAVANTGELFF. As DNA, the CDR3 is TGTGCCAGCAGTGATTTAGCGGTAGCGAACACCGGGGAGCTGTTTTTT.

At least ten counts were recorded for this clonotype. This sequence joins TRBV12-3 or TRBV12-4 and TRBJ2-1, with TRBD2 identical over 9 bases. V lost 5 bases and J lost 5; bases outside the gene matches: 7. The CDR3 has 15 residues. The CDR3 coding sequence is TGTGCCAGCAGTCGTAGCGGGAGTCTCCACAATGAGCAGTTCTTC. Its protein is CASSRSGSLHNEQFF.

This chain joins TRBV6-1 and TRBJ1-5; 8 bases match TRBD1. V lost 5 bases, J lost 2 bases, and 8 bases stayed unmatched. The CDR3 contains 16 residues. Per the germline V gene, CDR1 is MNHNS and CDR2 is SASEGT. The CDR3 protein is CASSRQGPVGNQPQHF. CDR3 nucleotides: TGTGCCAGCAGTCGACAGGGGCCGGTGGGCAATCAGCCCCAGCATTTT.

This clonotype came up a few times. V is TRBV12-3 or TRBV12-4 and J is TRBJ2-2; 7 nucleotides match TRBD2. This CDR3 is 21 amino acids long. The junction had 25 bases not matched to a gene; V was cut back by 2 bases and J by 7 bases. The CDR3 region is CASSLLGGDFGGPRGGGELFF. CDR3 coding DNA: TGTGCCAGCAGTTTATTGGGAGGGGATTTCGGCGGCCCGCGCGGTGGCGGGGAGCTGTTTTTT.

This clonotype has a count of ten or more. The chain combines TRBV4-1 with TRBJ2-3, with D perhaps assigned TRBD1 or TRBD2 (5 bases each). The V end lost 0 bases, the J end lost 0 bases, and 19 bases lay between the germline ends. This CDR3 region has 19 residues. Germline CDR1 reads MGHRA; CDR2 reads YSYEKL. In DNA form, the CDR3 reads TGCGCCAGCAGCCAAGATTGGCAGGGAACAAGACTAAGCACAGATACGCAGTATTTT. This translates into CASSQDWQGTRLSTDTQYF.

J is TRBJ2-2 and V is TRBV6-5; D gene unclear. Germline assignment: CDR1 MNHEY and CDR2 SVGAGI. Trimming cost V 1 base and J 0 bases, with 6 bases left between them. The CDR3 has 15 amino acids. DNA for the CDR3: TGTGCCAGCAGTTACTTCGGCGCGAACACCGGGGAGCTGTTTTTT. This sequence encodes CASSYFGANTGELFF.

This clonotype was counted a single time. This rearrangement joins TRBV20-1 to TRBJ2-1; TRBD2 matches at 11 bases. Looked up from germline, CDR1 is DFQATT and CDR2 is SNEGSKA (reference sequence). Trimming at V came to 4 bases and at J to 6 bases, leaving 11 bases not matched to a gene. CDR3 size: 16 residues. The CDR3 coding sequence is TGCAGTGCTAACGAGGGGCTAGCGGGAGGTTTCAATGAGCAGTTCTTC. Translating it yields CSANEGLAGGFNEQFF.

The gene calls are TRBV3-1 and TRBJ1-1; 8 bases fit TRBD1. With 4 bases clipped from V and 3 bases from J, the junction kept 7 bases outside the gene matches. The CDR3 consists of 15 residues. CDR1 is LGHDT, CDR2 YNNKEL, per germline (reference sequence). The CDR3 spells CASSLWQDRDTEAFF. In nucleotides, the CDR3 is TGTGCCAGCAGCCTTTGGCAGGACAGGGACACTGAAGCTTTCTTT.

This clonotype was counted a few times. This CDR3 reads CSGRQDIKETQYF. The CDR3, as DNA: TGCAGCGGGAGACAGGACATAAAAGAGACCCAGTACTTC. The V call is TRBV29-1, the J call TRBJ2-5, with D perhaps TRBD1 (6 bases). CDR1 is SQVTM, CDR2 ANQGSEA, per germline. The V and J ends lost 7 bases and 3 bases respectively, with 15 bases between them. This CDR3 comprises 13 residues.

Ten or more counts support this clonotype. The chain is built from TRBV10-3 and TRBJ2-7; D is uncertain. The CDR3 is 12 residues long. Trimming removed 11 bases from V and 1 base from J, with 12 bases in between. Per the germline V gene, CDR1 is ENHRY and CDR2 is SYGVKD. The CDR3 region has the DNA TGTGCCGCAGGCTTTGGGTCCTACGAGCAGTACTTC. This translates into CAAGFGSYEQYF.

This clonotype showed up many times. In DNA, the CDR3 is TGTGCCAGCAGCTTGGTGGCAACAGATACGCAGTATTTT. It translates to CASSLVATDTQYF. This chain joins TRBV5-6 and TRBJ2-3; D gene ambiguous. The CDR3 is 13 residues long. The germline V gene has CDR1 SGHDT and CDR2 YYEEEE. V lost 0 bases, J lost 3 bases, and 5 bases lay in between.

This clonotype has at least ten counts. This chain connects TRBV29-1 to TRBJ2-2, with D possibly TRBD2 on 6 matching bases. The CDR3 is made up of 14 amino acids. The germline V and J ends were trimmed by 5 bases and 5 bases, with 15 bases remaining between them. In germline, CDR1 is SQVTM, CDR2 ANQGSEA. CDR3 residues: CSVTGTWKTGELFF. CDR3 DNA sequence: TGCAGCGTTACCGGGACTTGGAAGACCGGGGAGCTGTTTTTT.

This clonotype was seen more than once but under ten times. The gene calls are TRBV3-1 and TRBJ1-2, with 7 bases lining up with TRBD1. CDR1 and CDR2 from the germline V gene are LGHDT and YNNKEL (reference sequence). V was clipped by 2 bases and J by 2 bases; unmatched bases: 2. The CDR3 has 14 residues. CDR3 amino acids: CASSQRGQNYGYTF. The CDR3 nucleotides are TGTGCCAGCAGCCAAAGGGGGCAAAACTATGGCTACACCTTC.

This clonotype has more than one count but fewer than ten. The rearrangement uses TRBV24-1 and TRBJ2-1; D perhaps matches TRBD2 (5 bases). Between the trimmed V and J ends, which lost 0 bases and 7 bases, there was a span of 18 bases. Germline CDR1 is KGHDR and CDR2 is SFDVKD. This CDR3 region has 17 residues. The CDR3 region is CATSDLGPARRSNEQFF. The DNA of the CDR3 is TGTGCCACCAGTGATTTGGGTCCGGCCAGGAGGTCGAATGAGCAGTTCTTC.

The CDR3: CASSLQLTEAFF. The CDR3 DNA sequence: TGTGCCAGCAGCTTACAGCTCACTGAAGCTTTCTTT. The chain employs TRBV11-2 and TRBJ1-1; no clear D. The CDR3 runs to 12 residues. The ends were cut back, 2 bases at V and 4 bases at J, with 5 bases in the middle. The V gene's germline CDR1 is SGHAT and CDR2 FQNNGV.

This clonotype was observed at least ten times. The V and J genes are TRBV7-9 and TRBJ2-7, with 12 positions matching TRBD2. Germline CDR1 and CDR2: SEHNR and FQNEAQ (reference sequence). CDR3 length: 16 residues. Trimming removed 1 base from V and 3 bases from J; junction bases left unmatched: 4. In DNA form, the CDR3 reads TGTGCCAGCAGCTTAGATACGGGACTAGCGGGCTACGAGCAGTACTTC. Translating it yields CASSLDTGLAGYEQYF.

This clonotype has a handful of counts. CDR3 amino acids: CASRNRDRVITNEKLFF. CDR3 DNA: TGTGCCAGCAGAAACCGGGACAGGGTGATCACTAATGAAAAACTGTTTTTT. The chain employs TRBV25-1 and TRBJ1-4; 9 bases agree with TRBD1. This CDR3 has 17 amino acids. After removal of 6 bases from V and 2 bases from J, the junction contained 10 bases not matched to a gene. In germline, CDR1 is MGHDK, CDR2 SYGVNS.